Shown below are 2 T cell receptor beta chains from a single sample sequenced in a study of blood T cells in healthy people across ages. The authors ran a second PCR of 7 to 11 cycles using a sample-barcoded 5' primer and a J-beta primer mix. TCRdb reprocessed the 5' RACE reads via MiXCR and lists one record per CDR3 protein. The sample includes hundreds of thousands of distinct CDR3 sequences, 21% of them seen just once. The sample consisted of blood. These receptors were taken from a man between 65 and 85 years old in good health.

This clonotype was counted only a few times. The CDR3 sequence: CSAQTGGTEAFF. CDR3 DNA: TGCAGCGCCCAAACAGGGGGCACTGAAGCTTTCTTT. The chain recombines TRBV29-1 with TRBJ1-1; TRBD1 matches at 8 bases. From germline, CDR1 is SQVTM and CDR2 ANQGSEA. This CDR3 spans 12 amino acids. V gave up 7 bases and J gave up 4 bases; unmatched junction bases: 5.

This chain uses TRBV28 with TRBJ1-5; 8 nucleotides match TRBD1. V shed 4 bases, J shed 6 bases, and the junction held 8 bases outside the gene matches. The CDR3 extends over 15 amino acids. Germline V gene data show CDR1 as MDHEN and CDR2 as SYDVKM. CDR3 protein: CASSSPGQGGQPQHF. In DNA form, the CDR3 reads TGTGCCAGCAGTTCCCCTGGACAGGGCGGTCAGCCCCAGCATTTT. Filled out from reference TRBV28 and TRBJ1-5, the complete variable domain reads DVKVTQSSRYLVKRTGEKVFLECVQDMDHENMFWYRQDPGLGLRLIYFSYDVKMKEKGDIPEGYSVSREKKERFSLILESASTNQTSMYLCASSSPGQGGQPQHFGDGTRLSIL.